This TCR beta chain was recovered during a study of blood T cell repertoires in COVID-19. Overall study context: Acute and convalescent COVID-19 samples came from the United States, Italy and Spain. T cells, B-cell-depleted T cells, or PBMCs provided the cDNA or gDNA that served as material.

Germline assignment: CDR1 SGHTA and CDR2 FQGNSA. V lost 5 bases and J 2 bases, leaving 15 bases between the germline ends. The CDR3 sequence is 16 residues long. In the original workflow: Reference gene primer amplification yielded estimated nucleated cell counts. The table came from immunoSEQ multiplex PCR; TCRdb's copy has only in-frame clones and leaves some out. V, J and clone size derive from that table, while D and trimming were established from the DNA sequence. The data hold about 76,000 clones, with around 90% observed a single time. The source is a man between 45 and 60 years old with active COVID-19. Sequenced sample: peripheral blood. The chain carries TRBV7-2 and TRBJ2-2, with D possibly being TRBD1 (6 bases). CDR3 sequence reads: CASSLGTIINTGELFF. CDR3 nucleotides: TGTGCCAGCAGCCTGGGGACAATTATTAACACCGGGGAGCTGTTTTTT. Filled out from reference TRBV7-2 and TRBJ2-2, the complete variable domain reads GAGVSQSPSNKVTEKGKDVELRCDPISGHTALYWYRQSLGQGLEFLIYFQGNSAPDKSGLPSDRFSAERTGGSVSTLTIQRTQQEDSAVYLCASSLGTIINTGELFFGEGSRLTVL.